These T cell receptor beta chains were read from a single sample in a study of blood T cell repertoires in COVID-19. The data were produced by immunoSEQ multiplex PCR, yet TCRdb's version contains in-frame clones alone and is incomplete. Among around 250,000 clones listed, roughly 80% were seen once. Sequences were obtained from peripheral blood. These TCRs come from a woman aged 18-30 years with acute or convalescent COVID-19. CDR3s include the opening cysteine and the closing phenylalanine or tryptophan. D genes are given only for firm matches. Size tells how often a clone was seen (once, few, many) or the class of an expanded clone, and some rows leave it out.

j_call: TRBJ1-2
v_call: TRBV4-3
d_call: .
clone_size: .
cdr3_nt: TGCGCCAGCAGCCAAGATACGTCAGGGCATGGCTACACCTTC
cdr3_aa: CASSQDTSGHGYTF

j_call: TRBJ2-5
v_call: TRBV7-9
d_call: .
clone_size: .
cdr3_nt: TGTGCCAGCAGCTTAGCGGGAGTGGAGACCCAGTACTTC
cdr3_aa: CASSLAGVETQYF

j_call: TRBJ2-1
v_call: TRBV11-3
d_call: .
clone_size: .
cdr3_nt: TGTGCCAGCAGCTTAGAGCGTAACAATGAGCAGTTCTTC
cdr3_aa: CASSLERNNEQFF

j_call: TRBJ1-6
v_call: TRBV4-3
d_call: .
clone_size: .
cdr3_nt: TGCGCCAGCAGCCAAGACGTCAGGGTAGGATCACCCCTCCACTTT
cdr3_aa: CASSQDVRVGSPLHF

j_call: TRBJ1-3
v_call: TRBV5-1
d_call: TRBD1
clone_size: .
cdr3_nt: TGCGCCAGCAGCATGACAGGGGACGTTGGAAACACCATATATTTT
cdr3_aa: CASSMTGDVGNTIYF

j_call: TRBJ2-3
v_call: TRBV10-1
d_call: TRBD2
clone_size: once
cdr3_nt: TGCGCCAGCAGTGAGGGGCTAGCGGGGGGCACAGATACGCAGTATTTT
cdr3_aa: CASSEGLAGGTDTQYF

j_call: TRBJ1-4
v_call: TRBV19
d_call: .
clone_size: .
cdr3_nt: TGTGCCAGTAGTATGGAGTCAAGGTTTGAAAAACTGTTTTTT
cdr3_aa: CASSMESRFEKLFF

j_call: TRBJ1-5
v_call: TRBV5-1
d_call: .
clone_size: .
cdr3_nt: TGCGCCAGCAGCCCCGGGGAGGGCGTGCAGCCCCAGCATTTT
cdr3_aa: CASSPGEGVQPQHF

j_call: TRBJ2-1
v_call: TRBV29-1
d_call: .
clone_size: .
cdr3_nt: TGCAGCGTTCCTGGCAGGCACAATGAGCAGTTCTTC
cdr3_aa: CSVPGRHNEQFF

j_call: TRBJ1-2
v_call: TRBV4-1
d_call: .
clone_size: few
cdr3_nt: TGCGCCAGCAGCCAAGACGACAGAAACTATGGCTACACCTTC
cdr3_aa: CASSQDDRNYGYTF

j_call: TRBJ1-2
v_call: TRBV6-5
d_call: .
clone_size: .
cdr3_nt: TGTGCCAGCACGTCATACGGGTGGGGCGATGGCTACACCTTC
cdr3_aa: CASTSYGWGDGYTF

j_call: TRBJ1-1
v_call: TRBV15
d_call: .
clone_size: .
cdr3_nt: TGTGCCACCAGCAGAGAACGGTTGTTGAACACTGAAGCTTTCTTT
cdr3_aa: CATSRERLLNTEAFF

j_call: TRBJ2-5
v_call: TRBV15
d_call: TRBD1
clone_size: .
cdr3_nt: TGTGCCACCAGCAGAGTCGGTACAGGGGGCGCGAAGACCCAGTACTTC
cdr3_aa: CATSRVGTGGAKTQYF

j_call: TRBJ2-7
v_call: TRBV4-2
d_call: TRBD2
clone_size: .
cdr3_nt: TGTGCCAGCAGCCAAGTCGGACTAGCAGCATACGAGCAGTACTTC
cdr3_aa: CASSQVGLAAYEQYF

j_call: TRBJ1-1
v_call: TRBV11-2
d_call: .
clone_size: .
cdr3_nt: TGTGCCAGCAGCCTGGACAGCACAAAAGAGGCTTTCTTT
cdr3_aa: CASSLDSTKEAFF

j_call: TRBJ2-3
v_call: TRBV29-1
d_call: .
clone_size: .
cdr3_nt: TGCAGCGCGGCGGGCGGGGTAGACACAGATACGCAGTATTTT
cdr3_aa: CSAAGGVDTDTQYF

j_call: TRBJ1-5
v_call: TRBV4-3
d_call: TRBD1
clone_size: .
cdr3_nt: TGCGCCAGCAGCCACTTTGCCGGGACAGGGAATCAGCCCCAGCATTTT
cdr3_aa: CASSHFAGTGNQPQHF

j_call: TRBJ1-5
v_call: TRBV28
d_call: .
clone_size: once
cdr3_nt: TGTGCCAGCAGCCCCGGGGGGGACATTGCGGTTGCCAATCAGCCCCAGCATTTT
cdr3_aa: CASSPGGDIAVANQPQHF

j_call: TRBJ1-1
v_call: TRBV7-9
d_call: .
clone_size: .
cdr3_nt: TGTGCCAGCAGCTTAGCCTTAGCGAACACTGAAGCTTTCTTT
cdr3_aa: CASSLALANTEAFF

j_call: TRBJ2-7
v_call: TRBV3-1/TRBV3-2
d_call: .
clone_size: .
cdr3_nt: TGTGCCAGCAGCCAAGACCGGAGGACAGAAAGATACGAGCAGTACTTC
cdr3_aa: CASSQDRRTERYEQYF

j_call: TRBJ2-1
v_call: TRBV2
d_call: TRBD1
clone_size: .
cdr3_nt: TGTGCCAGCAGGTGGGGACAGGGGTATAGGAATGAGCAGTTCTTC
cdr3_aa: CASRWGQGYRNEQFF

j_call: TRBJ1-3
v_call: TRBV6-5
d_call: .
clone_size: .
cdr3_nt: TGTGCCAGCAGTCGACAGGCAAACTCTGGAAACACCATATATTTT
cdr3_aa: CASSRQANSGNTIYF

j_call: TRBJ1-5
v_call: TRBV5-6
d_call: .
clone_size: .
cdr3_nt: TGTGCCAGCAGCCCCACAGGGTTGGGTCAGCCCCAGCATTTT
cdr3_aa: CASSPTGLGQPQHF

j_call: TRBJ2-1
v_call: TRBV21-1
d_call: .
clone_size: .
cdr3_nt: .
cdr3_aa: CASSKVASGSYNEQFF

j_call: TRBJ2-3
v_call: TRBV11-2
d_call: .
clone_size: .
cdr3_nt: TGTGCCAGCAGCTTAAGTCGGGATACGCAGTATTTT
cdr3_aa: CASSLSRDTQYF

j_call: TRBJ2-1
v_call: TRBV19
d_call: .
clone_size: .
cdr3_nt: TGTGCCAGTAGTGTCGGCGGGGATTACAATGAGCAGTTCTTC
cdr3_aa: CASSVGGDYNEQFF

j_call: TRBJ1-1
v_call: TRBV6-5
d_call: .
clone_size: few
cdr3_nt: TGTGCCAGCAGTTACGAGGCGTTCATGAACACTGAAGCTTTCTTT
cdr3_aa: CASSYEAFMNTEAFF

j_call: TRBJ1-1
v_call: TRBV12-3/TRBV12-4
d_call: .
clone_size: .
cdr3_nt: TGTGCCAGCAGTTTGCCACTCCACGCCAAGGCTTTCTTT
cdr3_aa: CASSLPLHAKAFF

j_call: TRBJ1-1
v_call: TRBV11-2
d_call: TRBD1
clone_size: few
cdr3_nt: TGTGCCAGCAGCCCCTTAGGGACAGGCTTCGAAGCTTTCTTT
cdr3_aa: CASSPLGTGFEAFF

j_call: TRBJ2-5
v_call: TRBV7-3
d_call: TRBD1
clone_size: .
cdr3_nt: TGTGCCAGCAGCGAACAGGGGCAAGAGACCCAGTACTTC
cdr3_aa: CASSEQGQETQYF

j_call: TRBJ1-4
v_call: TRBV13
d_call: .
clone_size: .
cdr3_nt: TGTGCCAGCAGCTTAGGCCTGAGGGCCGCGGAAAAACTGTTTTTT
cdr3_aa: CASSLGLRAAEKLFF

j_call: TRBJ2-2
v_call: TRBV5-1
d_call: .
clone_size: .
cdr3_nt: TGCGCCAGCAGCCCAAGGGGTAGGGCCACCGGGGAGCTGTTTTTT
cdr3_aa: CASSPRGRATGELFF

j_call: TRBJ2-2
v_call: TRBV7-9
d_call: TRBD1
clone_size: .
cdr3_nt: TGTGCCAGCAGCTTACATTCCGGACAGGGGTTGTCCACCGGGGAGCTGTTTTTT
cdr3_aa: CASSLHSGQGLSTGELFF